A single sample gave rise to the 26 T cell receptor beta chains below, sequenced in a study of human T cells and chemical hapten exposure. It was from unfractionated whole blood that total RNA was extracted. TCRdb reprocessed the 5' RACE reads via MiXCR and lists one record per CDR3 protein. The table includes about 140,000 distinct CDR3 sequences, around 4.1% detected once. Every receptor here comes from a female donor in good health.

This clonotype was seen repeatedly, ten times or more. The V and J genes are TRBV7-9 and TRBJ2-1, with 8 positions matching TRBD1. V was clipped by 5 bases and J by 3 bases; unmatched bases: 6. CDR1 and CDR2 (germline): SEHNR, FQNEAQ (reference sequence). The CDR3 consists of 15 residues. In DNA, the CDR3 is TGTGCCAGCAGCCTAGGGACAGGTAGCTACAATGAGCAGTTCTTC. Protein: CASSLGTGSYNEQFF.

This clonotype was counted between two and nine times. The rearrangement links TRBV2 to TRBJ2-1, with TRBD2 matching 10 bases. From germline, CDR1 is SNHLY and CDR2 FYNNEI. The junction had 11 bases not matched to a gene; V was cut back by 6 bases and J by 9 bases. The CDR3 consists of 15 residues. DNA for the CDR3: TGTGCCAGCAGCGGGCCCCAGCGGGGGGGCAGTGAGCAGTTCTTC. Encoded protein: CASSGPQRGGSEQFF.

This clonotype was seen only a few times. This sequence joins TRBV11-3 and TRBJ1-6; perhaps TRBD1 as D (6 bases). Deletions cut 2 bases from V and 7 bases from J, with 12 bases between. Germline CDR1 is SGHNT and CDR2 is YENEEA. The CDR3 length is 15 residues. The CDR3 sequence: CASSLTGTFNSPLHF. CDR3 DNA: TGTGCCAGCAGCTTAACAGGGACTTTCAATTCACCCCTCCACTTT.

The chain carries TRBV30 and TRBJ2-1; D unresolved. Germline CDR1 reads GTSNPN; CDR2 reads SVGIG (reference sequence). CDR3 length: 11 residues. Deletions cut 4 bases from V and 7 bases from J, with 8 bases between. The CDR3 sequence: CAWMGLNEQFF. CDR3 DNA: TGTGCCTGGATGGGGTTGAATGAGCAGTTCTTC.

This clonotype was observed at least ten times. The V and J genes are TRBV30 and TRBJ2-7, with TRBD2 as a possible D gene (6 bases). The germline V and J ends were trimmed by 3 bases and 0 bases, with 12 bases remaining between them. Germline CDR1 reads GTSNPN; CDR2 reads SVGIG (reference sequence). This CDR3 has 14 amino acids. The CDR3 reads CAWSGGWRSYEQYF. In nucleotides, the CDR3 is TGTGCCTGGAGCGGGGGATGGCGCTCCTACGAGCAGTACTTC.

This clonotype was recorded many times. CDR3 sequence: CASGAEGPAQYF. In DNA, the CDR3 is TGTGCCAGCGGGGCCGAAGGGCCGGCCCAGTACTTC. The V call is TRBV2, the J call TRBJ2-5; a weak D match, TRBD1 (5 bases). Germline CDR1 reads SNHLY; CDR2 reads FYNNEI. The CDR3 runs 12 residues. V was trimmed by 8 bases and J by 9 bases, leaving 16 bases between them.

This clonotype was found many times. This chain uses TRBV5-1 with TRBJ2-5; 7 bases map to TRBD1. The V gene end was trimmed by 2 bases and the J gene end by 0 bases; junction bases not matched to a gene: 13. CDR1 SGHRS and CDR2 YFSETQ come from the germline V gene. CDR3 size: 18 residues. The CDR3 spells CASSFRGGLGRDQETQYF. CDR3 sequence (DNA): TGCGCCAGCAGCTTTCGAGGGGGCCTCGGTCGCGACCAAGAGACCCAGTACTTC.

This clonotype has ten or more counts. The chain links TRBV25-1 to TRBJ1-1; 7 bases fit TRBD1. With 2 bases clipped from V and 5 bases from J, the junction kept 8 bases outside the gene matches. Germline V lookup: CDR1 MGHDK, CDR2 SYGVNS. The CDR3 has 15 residues. The DNA for the CDR3 is TGTGCCAGCAGTGAAAACAGGGGAGGAGGAACTGAAGCTTTCTTT. It translates to CASSENRGGGTEAFF.

This clonotype was observed many times. The chain employs TRBV7-2 and TRBJ2-7, with 7 nucleotides matching TRBD2. This CDR3 comprises 14 residues. Germline V gene sequence: CDR1 SGHTA, CDR2 FQGNSA. V lost 4 bases and J lost 5; bases outside the gene matches: 8. CDR3 bases: TGTGCCAGCAGCTCCCCGGGGGGATGGGACGAGCAGTACTTC. Translating it yields CASSSPGGWDEQYF.

This clonotype was detected ten times or more. The genes are TRBV19 and TRBJ1-2; tentatively, D is TRBD1 (5 bases). The CDR3 totals 14 residues. V lost 6 bases to trimming and J lost 2 bases, with 13 bases between them. The germline CDR1 and CDR2 sequences are LNHDA and SQIVND (reference sequence). The CDR3 loop reads CASSLGDFNYGYTF. The DNA for the CDR3 is TGTGCCAGTAGCTTGGGGGACTTCAACTATGGCTACACCTTC.

This clonotype was seen ten or more times. The chain is built from TRBV11-2 and TRBJ2-1, with 12 bases matching TRBD2. With 5 bases clipped from V and 7 bases from J, the junction kept 9 bases outside the gene matches. CDR1 and CDR2 from the germline V gene are SGHAT and FQNNGV. The CDR3 covers 16 residues. The CDR3: CASSPSLAGGQNEQFF. The CDR3 DNA sequence: TGTGCCAGCAGCCCGTCCCTAGCGGGGGGGCAAAATGAGCAGTTCTTC.

This clonotype has ten or more counts. The rearrangement uses TRBV28 and TRBJ2-7; D is perhaps TRBD2 (6 bases). In germline, CDR1 is MDHEN, CDR2 SYDVKM. This CDR3 comprises 14 residues. V lost 3 bases and J 8 bases, leaving 17 bases between the germline ends. The CDR3 loop is CASSFGSGTGKQYF. DNA for the CDR3: TGTGCCAGCAGTTTCGGGTCAGGGACTGGGAAGCAGTACTTC.

At least ten counts were recorded for this clonotype. This chain uses TRBV12-3 or TRBV12-4 with TRBJ2-3; 11 nucleotides agree with TRBD2. The V segment lost 4 bases and the J segment 6 bases; nucleotides outside the gene matches: 6. The CDR3 has 15 amino acids. The CDR3 protein is CASSSLAGAVDTQYF. The CDR3 bases are TGTGCCAGCAGTTCACTAGCGGGGGCGGTCGATACGCAGTATTTT.

In this sample, this clonotype turned up many times. The rearrangement links TRBV20-1 to TRBJ2-7; 10 bases map to TRBD2. Germline CDR1 reads DFQATT; CDR2 reads SNEGSKA (reference sequence). After removal of 6 bases from V and 3 bases from J, the junction contained 5 bases not matched to a gene. The CDR3 length is 13 residues. CDR3 amino acids: CSARTSGNYEQYF. The CDR3 region has the DNA TGCAGTGCCAGGACTAGCGGCAACTACGAGCAGTACTTC.

This clonotype has only a few counts. This chain connects TRBV3-1 to TRBJ1-1; 9 positions match TRBD1. The germline V gene has CDR1 LGHDT and CDR2 YNNKEL (reference sequence). CDR3 length equals 16 residues. After removal of 3 bases from V and 0 bases from J, the junction contained 5 bases not matched to a gene. Here the CDR3 reads CASSQGQGVLNTEAFF. The CDR3 coding sequence is TGTGCCAGCAGCCAGGGACAGGGCGTCTTGAACACTGAAGCTTTCTTT.

This clonotype turned up a few times. The chain recombines TRBV28 with TRBJ1-5, with TRBD1 matching 9 bases. Germline loops: CDR1 MDHEN, CDR2 SYDVKM. CDR3 length: 16 amino acids. The J segment lost 7 bases and the V segment lost 6 bases, leaving 13 bases of the junction unmatched. The CDR3 loop reads CASREGDRVCGQPQHF. The CDR3 DNA sequence: TGTGCCAGCAGGGAAGGGGACAGGGTTTGTGGACAGCCCCAGCATTTT.

This clonotype has at least ten counts. This chain joins TRBV14 and TRBJ2-3, with a weak D call TRBD1 (6 bases). The CDR3 runs 15 residues. Trimming shortened V by 3 bases and J by 2 bases, and 12 bases separated the two germline ends. Per the germline V gene, CDR1 is SGHDN and CDR2 is FVKESK. This CDR3 reads CASSHGTGPTDTQYF. In nucleotides, the CDR3 is TGTGCCAGCAGCCACGGAACAGGGCCCACAGATACGCAGTATTTT.

Ten or more counts support this clonotype. This chain links TRBV28 with TRBJ1-4; maybe TRBD1 (5 bases). The CDR3 covers 14 residues. Trimming removed 3 bases from V and 7 bases from J, with 12 bases in between. Germline-derived CDR1 and CDR2 are MDHEN and SYDVKM. CDR3 in DNA: TGTGCCAGCAGTTTTACGGGGGGTAGTGAAAAACTGTTTTTT. Protein: CASSFTGGSEKLFF.

The chain recombines TRBV18 with TRBJ1-2; 8 nucleotides agree with TRBD1. This CDR3 region has 17 residues. Germline trimming cut 4 bases from V and 4 bases from J; bases unmatched to any gene: 14. CDR1 and CDR2 from the germline V gene are KGHSH and LQKENI. CDR3 sequence (DNA): TGTGCCAGCTCACTTAGACAGGGGAGAAACGAGGCCTATGGCTACACCTTC. The encoded protein is CASSLRQGRNEAYGYTF.

There are many counts of this clonotype. The chain has TRBV3-1 and TRBJ2-7; 9 nucleotides agree with TRBD2. CDR3 size: 15 residues. J gave up 0 bases and V 1 base, and 1 base lay outside the gene matches. Germline CDR1 is LGHDT and CDR2 is YNNKEL (reference sequence). The CDR3 spells CASSQVAGASYEQYF. The CDR3 DNA is TGTGCCAGCAGCCAAGTAGCGGGGGCCTCCTACGAGCAGTACTTC.

Ten or more counts support this clonotype. The chain is built from TRBV7-9 and TRBJ1-6, with a possible D match to TRBD1 (6 bases). Germline V gene sequence: CDR1 SEHNR, CDR2 FQNEAQ (reference sequence). The CDR3 length is 14 residues. V dropped 4 bases and J dropped 10 bases, with 14 bases sitting between them. The CDR3 loop is CASSSPGGGSPLHF. The CDR3 region has the DNA TGTGCCAGCAGCTCCCCTGGCGGGGGCTCACCCCTCCACTTT.

A few counts support this clonotype. The genes are TRBV20-1 and TRBJ1-1, with D possibly being TRBD1 (5 bases). CDR1 and CDR2 (germline): DFQATT, SNEGSKA (reference sequence). The CDR3 length is 11 residues. V shed 0 bases and J shed 12 bases, with 11 bases lying between them. CDR3 amino acids: CSARDPRVSFF. The CDR3 region has the DNA TGCAGTGCTAGAGATCCCAGGGTGTCTTTCTTT.

As regards this clonotype: A read error may explain this, as a much larger clone is one base away. The rearrangement links TRBV7-9 to TRBJ2-1; 10 bases map to TRBD1. This CDR3 is built from 16 residues. Germline V gives CDR1 SEHNR, CDR2 FQNEAQ (reference sequence). CDR3 amino acids: CASSLGRGTGVDERFF. The CDR3, as DNA: TGTGCCAGCAGCTTAGGGAGGGGGACAGGGGTAGATGAGCGGTTCTTC.

This clonotype was seen at least ten times. V and J are TRBV6-2 or TRBV6-3 and TRBJ1-3; D not resolved. The germline V and J ends were trimmed by 5 bases and 7 bases, with 0 bases remaining between them. Germline lookup yields CDR1 MNHEY and CDR2 SVGEGT. The CDR3 runs 9 residues. CDR3 sequence (DNA): TGTGCCAGCAGTAACACCATATATTTT. It yields the protein CASSNTIYF.

This clonotype showed up many times. The DNA of the CDR3 is TGCGCCAGCAGCTTTCGGGGGGGCGGCGTCGATGAGCAGTTCTTC. Its protein is CASSFRGGGVDEQFF. V gene TRBV5-1 combines with J gene TRBJ2-1; 8 nucleotides agree with TRBD2. The germline CDR1 and CDR2 sequences are SGHRS and YFSETQ. V shed 2 bases and J 8 bases; nucleotides not matched to a gene: 9. The CDR3 length is 15 residues.

This clonotype was seen repeatedly, ten times or more. The chain employs TRBV15 and TRBJ1-3, with a possible D match to TRBD1 (6 bases). CDR3 length equals 15 residues. Germline CDR1 and CDR2: LNHNV and YYDKDF (reference sequence). Trimming took 3 bases from V and 3 from J, leaving 12 bases between them. The CDR3 region has the DNA TGTGCCACCAGCAGGAGGGGGATGAATGGAAACACCATATATTTT. Translated, it gives CATSRRGMNGNTIYF.